The subject of this entry is one T cell receptor (beta chain). At one boundary the junction diverges from the germline segment, which might be a read error. The data belong to a study of blood T cell repertoires in COVID-19. The CDR3 is made up of 14 amino acids. Germline lookup yields CDR1 LGHNA and CDR2 YNFKEQ. Cohorts were determined from participant-reported clinical history. The repertoire was sequenced with immunoSEQ multiplex PCR; TCRdb's copy has only in-frame clones and lacks some. The sample shows 200,000 to 300,000 clones, more than 85% of them seen only once. The sequencing input was PBMCs or T cells enriched from blood (not recorded which). This sequence was found in a woman under 40 who had recovered from COVID-19. This rearrangement joins TRBV4-2 to TRBJ2-1, with D hard to call. The DNA for the CDR3 is TGTGCCAGCAGCCCTCAAGAAGTGTACACTGAGCAGTTCTTC. This gives the protein CASSPQEVYTEQFF.